One and the same sample provided the 30 T cell receptor beta chains below, sequenced in a study of cytomegalovirus exposure and HLA in healthy donors. The PCR was carried out with 60 Vbeta primers and 13 Jbeta primers. Only in-frame clones appear in the TCRdb table, and some are missing; sequencing was by immunoSEQ multiplex PCR. The table has under 250,000 clones, around 81% seen once. The sequenced sample was PBMCs. These receptors were obtained from a man aged 25-40 years in good health and CMV-seronegative.

The chain combines TRBV5-4 with TRBJ1-4, with 7 positions matching TRBD1. The CDR3 runs to 15 residues. Germline values: CDR1 SGHNT, CDR2 YYREEE (reference sequence). J was trimmed by 6 bases and V by 7 bases; bases with no gene match: 12. The CDR3 loop is CASSLEGGYDEKLFF. Here the CDR3 DNA reads TGTGCCAGCTCCTTGGAAGGGGGCTATGATGAAAAACTGTTTTTT.

The chain combines TRBV11-2 with TRBJ2-3; maybe TRBD1 (6 bases). CDR1 is SGHAT and CDR2 is FQNNGV in the germline V gene. The germline V and J ends were trimmed by 0 bases and 4 bases, with 11 bases remaining between them. The CDR3 runs 15 residues. CDR3 sequence (DNA): TGTGCCAGCAGCTTAGAGGGGGCGGGCGCAGATACGCAGTATTTT. Translating gives CASSLEGAGADTQYF.

V and J are TRBV9 and TRBJ1-2; D possibly corresponds to TRBD1 (6 bases). V gave up 0 bases and J gave up 4 bases, with 10 bases separating them. This CDR3 has 14 residues. CDR1 is SGDLS, CDR2 YYNGEE, per germline. CDR3 sequence reads: CASSVVGGAYGYTF. The CDR3 DNA reads as TGTGCCAGCAGCGTAGTAGGGGGAGCCTATGGCTACACCTTC.

This chain joins TRBV10-2 and TRBJ2-2; 8 bases agree with TRBD2. Per germline, CDR1 WSHSY and CDR2 SAAADI. V shed 5 bases and J 1 base; nucleotides not matched to a gene: 3. The CDR3 is 15 amino acids. CDR3 nucleotide sequence: TGCGCCAGCAGTCCCACTAGCGGGAACACCGGGGAGCTGTTTTTT. It is translated as CASSPTSGNTGELFF.

This sequence joins TRBV9 and TRBJ1-4; D uncertain. CDR3 length: 15 amino acids. V lost 4 bases and J lost 8, with 18 bases in between. Germline assignment: CDR1 SGDLS and CDR2 YYNGEE. Here the CDR3 DNA reads TGTGCCAGCAGCCAAACCGCCAAATGGCACGAAAAACTGTTTTTT. Its translation: CASSQTAKWHEKLFF.

The chain combines TRBV27 with TRBJ2-3; D gene uncertain. Per germline, CDR1 MNHEY and CDR2 SMNVEV (reference sequence). The germline V and J ends were trimmed by 0 bases and 0 bases, with 10 bases remaining between them. The CDR3 totals 16 residues. The CDR3 loop is CASSLSGSSSTDTQYF. The CDR3 DNA reads as TGTGCCAGCAGTTTATCGGGCTCCTCTAGCACAGATACGCAGTATTTT.

This chain joins TRBV7-6 and TRBJ2-1, with D possibly being TRBD1 (6 bases). Germline V gene sequence: CDR1 SGHVS, CDR2 FNYEAQ. Deletions cut 6 bases from V and 8 bases from J, with 14 bases between. The CDR3 consists of 13 residues. The CDR3 nucleotides read TGTGCCAGCAGTATTACAGGGTCCGATGAGCAGTTCTTC. Translated: CASSITGSDEQFF.

This chain connects TRBV28 to TRBJ2-1; a possible D gene is TRBD1 (6 bases). Trimming pared 4 bases from V and 5 bases from J, leaving 18 bases between. Germline loops: CDR1 MDHEN, CDR2 SYDVKM. CDR3 length equals 16 residues. Written as DNA, the CDR3 is TGTGCCAGCAGTTCCCTGTTCAGGGGAGCAAACAATGAGCAGTTCTTC. Amino acid sequence: CASSSLFRGANNEQFF.

The chain links TRBV7-9 to TRBJ1-4; no definite D call. From germline, CDR1 is SEHNR and CDR2 FQNEAQ (reference sequence). With 1 base removed from V and 5 bases from J, the gap between germline ends came to 11 bases. The CDR3 is 15 residues long. Here the CDR3 reads CASSLDGVPNEKLFF. In DNA, the CDR3 is TGTGCCAGCAGCTTAGACGGGGTCCCCAATGAAAAACTGTTTTTT.

The chain uses TRBV2 and TRBJ2-5; the D gene is possibly TRBD1 (5 bases). The CDR3 has 15 amino acids. V dropped 3 bases and J dropped 4 bases, with 15 bases sitting between them. Germline CDR1 SNHLY, CDR2 FYNNEI. CDR3: CASSDSGRVRETQYF. In nucleotides, the CDR3 is TGTGCCAGCAGTGATTCTGGCAGGGTACGAGAGACCCAGTACTTC.

The genes are TRBV7-9 and TRBJ1-1; D possibly corresponds to TRBD1 (5 bases). The V gene lost 2 bases and the J gene lost 5 bases, with 12 bases spanning the gap. This CDR3 has 14 residues. Germline V lookup: CDR1 SEHNR, CDR2 FQNEAQ (reference sequence). In DNA, the CDR3 is TGTGCCAGCAGCTTAAATATGGCAGGGACTGAAGCTTTCTTT. Translating it yields CASSLNMAGTEAFF.

The chain employs TRBV4-1 and TRBJ2-7; no reliable D call. Germline values: CDR1 MGHRA, CDR2 YSYEKL. V gave up 1 base and J gave up 3 bases, with 13 bases separating them. CDR3 length: 15 residues. The CDR3 reads CASSQAPVKLYEQYF. The CDR3 coding sequence is TGCGCCAGCAGCCAAGCCCCCGTGAAGCTCTACGAGCAGTACTTC.

This clone was recorded once. The J gene is TRBJ1-2, the V gene TRBV30, with a tentative D call TRBD1 (6 bases). The CDR3 contains 12 residues. V was shortened by 7 bases and J by 6 bases, with 15 bases between the two germline ends. Per germline, CDR1 GTSNPN and CDR2 SVGIG (reference sequence). CDR3 sequence reads: CASNIGQHGYTF. Here the CDR3 DNA reads TGTGCCTCCAATATCGGACAGCATGGCTACACCTTC.

CDR3 protein: CASSFSPSYEQYF. The CDR3 DNA is TGTGCCAGCAGTTTTAGCCCCTCCTACGAGCAGTACTTC. The V gene is TRBV27, the J gene TRBJ2-7; D remains ambiguous. Germline V CDR1 and CDR2: MNHEY, SMNVEV (reference sequence). The V end lost 3 bases, the J end lost 0 bases, and 6 bases lay between the germline ends. This CDR3 spans 13 amino acids.

The genes are TRBV2 and TRBJ2-5; 7 positions match TRBD2. V gave up 8 bases and J gave up 5 bases; unmatched junction bases: 17. There are 16 residues in the CDR3. CDR1 is SNHLY and CDR2 is FYNNEI in the germline V gene. The CDR3, as DNA: TGTGCCAGCCGCTATGACCGCCGGGGGGAGGGGGAGACCCAGTACTTC. Translation: CASRYDRRGEGETQYF.

This chain links TRBV14 with TRBJ2-7, with TRBD1 matching 7 bases. The germline CDR1 and CDR2 sequences are SGHDN and FVKESK. The J segment lost 6 bases and the V segment lost 0 bases, leaving 8 bases of the junction unmatched. This CDR3 has 15 residues. CDR3 coding DNA: TGTGCCAGCAGCCAAGATCCTGAGGGGGCTGTCGAGCAGTACTTC. Translation gives CASSQDPEGAVEQYF.

Comments on this clone: The same CDR3 also results from other DNA sequences found in this sample. The rearrangement joins TRBV6-4 to TRBJ2-3; D ambiguous. V was cut by 0 bases and J by 0 bases, with 4 bases left in between. The CDR3 totals 14 residues. From germline, CDR1 is MRHNA and CDR2 SNTAGT. The DNA for the CDR3 is TGTGCCAGCAGTGACTCGGCTAGCACAGATACGCAGTATTTT. It codes for CASSDSASTDTQYF.

A word on this clone: Relative to the germline gene, one junction end is altered; a read error may explain this. The rearrangement links TRBV5-6 to TRBJ2-5; TRBD1 is a possible D gene (6 bases). Germline V gene sequence: CDR1 SGHDT, CDR2 YYEEEE. The CDR3 runs 16 residues. CDR3 sequence reads: CANSLVRQGYQETQYF. The CDR3, as DNA: TGTGCCAACAGCTTGGTACGGCAGGGGTACCAAGAGACCCAGTACTTC.

Of note for this clone: This CDR3 is also generated by other DNA sequences in the sample. V and J are TRBV9 and TRBJ2-7; D might be TRBD1 (5 bases). This CDR3 spans 15 amino acids. Germline loops: CDR1 SGDLS, CDR2 YYNGEE. V was pared by 0 bases and J by 0 bases, with 10 bases between. In nucleotides, the CDR3 is TGTGCCAGCAGCGTAGGGGCAGGGCTCTCCTACGAGCAGTACTTC. It translates to CASSVGAGLSYEQYF.

This clone was found once. This chain links TRBV6-5 with TRBJ2-7, with D possibly TRBD2 on 6 matching bases. V shed 0 bases and J shed 2 bases, with 11 bases lying between them. Germline CDR1 is MNHEY and CDR2 is SVGAGI. The CDR3 extends over 15 amino acids. The chain's CDR3 is CASSYSGSLAYEQYF. The CDR3 DNA reads TGTGCCAGCAGTTACTCCGGGAGCTTAGCCTACGAGCAGTACTTC.

Of note for this clone: The junction differs from germline at one of its ends, possibly a read error. This rearrangement joins TRBV7-2 to TRBJ2-1, with D perhaps TRBD1 (5 bases). Germline CDR1 and CDR2: SGHTA and FQGNSA. This CDR3 is built from 11 residues. CDR3 loop: CASILRGAGLF. In DNA form, the CDR3 reads TGTGCCAGCATCCTTAGGGGCGCCGGGCTCTTC.

This clone was recorded only once. The chain has TRBV28 and TRBJ1-4, with a possible D match to TRBD1 (5 bases). CDR3 length: 15 amino acids. CDR1 and CDR2 from the germline V gene are MDHEN and SYDVKM. Trimming pared 4 bases from V and 11 bases from J, leaving 20 bases between. The CDR3 reads CASSSPGTYNGKLFF. In nucleotides, the CDR3 is TGTGCCAGCAGTTCCCCCGGGACTTATAACGGGAAACTGTTTTTT.

The V and J genes are TRBV9 and TRBJ1-1; D is possibly TRBD1 (5 bases). Germline-derived CDR1 and CDR2 are SGDLS and YYNGEE. V lost 0 bases and J 5 bases, leaving 11 bases between the germline ends. The CDR3 loop spans 14 amino acids. The CDR3 DNA is TGTGCCAGCAGCGTAGATCCAGGGTTGACTGAAGCTTTCTTT. It is translated as CASSVDPGLTEAFF.

This clone has more than one count but fewer than ten. This chain links TRBV7-2 with TRBJ2-5, with 8 bases that match TRBD1. The CDR3 loop spans 14 amino acids. V lost 4 bases and J lost 5; bases outside the gene matches: 6. CDR1 and CDR2 (germline): SGHTA, FQGNSA. The CDR3 DNA is TGTGCCAGCAGCTACAGGGGGGCAGGGGAGACCCAGTACTTC. It specifies CASSYRGAGETQYF.

The V gene is TRBV28, the J gene TRBJ2-7, with D possibly being TRBD1 (6 bases). V was cut by 7 bases and J by 0 bases, with 16 bases left in between. The CDR3 is 15 amino acids. Germline V gene data show CDR1 as MDHEN and CDR2 as SYDVKM. CDR3 protein: CASTPEVGGSYEQYF. In DNA form, the CDR3 reads TGTGCCAGCACCCCGGAGGTAGGGGGCTCCTACGAGCAGTACTTC.

The chain has TRBV18 and TRBJ1-2; 8 nucleotides line up with TRBD1. CDR1 KGHSH and CDR2 LQKENI come from the germline V gene. Losses at the gene ends were 3 bases for V and 7 bases for J; bases not matched to a gene: 7. The CDR3 length is 14 residues. CDR3 sequence (DNA): TGTGCCAGCTCACCGGACAGGGTATGGTCTGGCTACACCTTC. This sequence encodes CASSPDRVWSGYTF.

This clone was seen a handful of times. V is TRBV11-3 and J is TRBJ2-1; weak D call: TRBD1 (5 bases). Deletions cut 4 bases from V and 1 base from J, with 11 bases between. The CDR3 spans 15 residues. Germline CDR1 SGHNT, CDR2 YENEEA. This CDR3 reads CASSSKTVSYNEQFF. CDR3 nucleotide sequence: TGTGCCAGCAGCTCGAAGACAGTATCCTACAATGAGCAGTTCTTC.

This clone was found a few times. The gene calls are TRBV30 and TRBJ1-1, with TRBD1 as a possible D gene (5 bases). The CDR3 is 14 residues long. Germline lookup yields CDR1 GTSNPN and CDR2 SVGIG (reference sequence). The germline V and J ends were trimmed by 4 bases and 2 bases, with 14 bases remaining between them. The CDR3 protein is CAWTYLGGNTEAFF. In nucleotides, the CDR3 is TGTGCCTGGACTTACCTGGGGGGAAACACTGAAGCTTTCTTT.

In this sample, this clone turned up once. The chain has TRBV29-1 and TRBJ2-7, with a tentative D call TRBD1 (6 bases). The CDR3 has 13 residues. Trimming stripped 6 bases from V and 4 bases from J, with 16 bases between. Germline V lookup: CDR1 SQVTM, CDR2 ANQGSEA. In nucleotides, the CDR3 is TGCAGCGTCCGTCAGGGGATAGGTTACGAGCAGTACTTC. This encodes CSVRQGIGYEQYF.

The chain employs TRBV9 and TRBJ1-2; D is undetermined. Trimming removed 5 bases from V and 4 bases from J, with 18 bases in between. The CDR3 extends over 15 amino acids. Germline CDR1 and CDR2: SGDLS and YYNGEE. The CDR3 loop is CASRDAGLWGYGYTF. The CDR3 region has the DNA TGTGCCAGCAGGGACGCCGGACTCTGGGGCTATGGCTACACCTTC.